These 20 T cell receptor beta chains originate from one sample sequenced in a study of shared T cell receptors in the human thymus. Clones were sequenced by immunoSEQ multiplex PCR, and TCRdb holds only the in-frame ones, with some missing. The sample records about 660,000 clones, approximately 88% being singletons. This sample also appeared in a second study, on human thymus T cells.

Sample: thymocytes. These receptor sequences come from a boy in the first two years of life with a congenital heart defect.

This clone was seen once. The chain's CDR3 is CASSLAGGGIQETQYF. CDR3 nucleotide sequence: TGTGCCAGCTCACTGGCTGGTGGGGGCATCCAAGAGACCCAGTACTTC. V gene TRBV18 combines with J gene TRBJ2-5, with D tentatively TRBD1 (6 bases). Germline assignment: CDR1 KGHSH and CDR2 LQKENI. V lost 4 bases and J 1 base, leaving 16 bases between the germline ends. The length of the CDR3 is 16 residues.

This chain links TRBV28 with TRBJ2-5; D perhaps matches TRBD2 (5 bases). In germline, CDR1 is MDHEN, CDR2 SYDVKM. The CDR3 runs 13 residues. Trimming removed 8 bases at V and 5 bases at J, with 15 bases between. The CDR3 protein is CASSRVYWETQYF. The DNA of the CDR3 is TGTGCCAGCTCGAGGGTTTATTGGGAGACCCAGTACTTC.

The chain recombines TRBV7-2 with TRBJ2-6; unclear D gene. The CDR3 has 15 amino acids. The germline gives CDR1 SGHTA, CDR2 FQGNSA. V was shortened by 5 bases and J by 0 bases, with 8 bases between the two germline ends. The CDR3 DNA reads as TGTGCCAGCAGCCCACGGGTCTCTGGGGCCAACGTCCTGACTTTC. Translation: CASSPRVSGANVLTF.

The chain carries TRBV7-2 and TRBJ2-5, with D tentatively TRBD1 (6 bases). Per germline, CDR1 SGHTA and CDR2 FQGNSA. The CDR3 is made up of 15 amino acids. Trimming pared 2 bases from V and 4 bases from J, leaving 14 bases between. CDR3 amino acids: CASSLFRGSGETQYF. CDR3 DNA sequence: TGTGCCAGCAGCTTATTTAGGGGGAGTGGAGAGACCCAGTACTTC.

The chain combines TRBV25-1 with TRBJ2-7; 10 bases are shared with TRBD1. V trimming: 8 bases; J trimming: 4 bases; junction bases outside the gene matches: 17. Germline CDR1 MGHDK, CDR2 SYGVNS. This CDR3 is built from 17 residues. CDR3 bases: TGTGCCAGCGCCCGGGACAGGGGCGTGGGGACTAAATACGAGCAGTACTTC. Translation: CASARDRGVGTKYEQYF.

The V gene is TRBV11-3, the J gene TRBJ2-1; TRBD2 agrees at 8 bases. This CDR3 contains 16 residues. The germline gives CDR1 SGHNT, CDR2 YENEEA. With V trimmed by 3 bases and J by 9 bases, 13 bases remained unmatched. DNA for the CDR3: TGTGCCAGCAGCTTGGGGACTAGGAGGGAGCAGAGTGAGCAGTTCTTC. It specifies CASSLGTRREQSEQFF.

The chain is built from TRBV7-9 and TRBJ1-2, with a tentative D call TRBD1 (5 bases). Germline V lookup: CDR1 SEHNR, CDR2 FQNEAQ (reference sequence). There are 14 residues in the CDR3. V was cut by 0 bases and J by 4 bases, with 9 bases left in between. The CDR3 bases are TGTGCCAGCAGCTTAGCGCAGGGTGGCTATGGCTACACCTTC. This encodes CASSLAQGGYGYTF. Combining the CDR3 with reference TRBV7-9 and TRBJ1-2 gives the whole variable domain DTGVSQNPRHKITKRGQNVTFRCDPISEHNRLYWYRQTLGQGPEFLTYFQNEAQLEKSRLLSDRFSAERPKGSFSTLEIQRTEQGDSAMYLCASSLAQGGYGYTFGSGTRLTVV.

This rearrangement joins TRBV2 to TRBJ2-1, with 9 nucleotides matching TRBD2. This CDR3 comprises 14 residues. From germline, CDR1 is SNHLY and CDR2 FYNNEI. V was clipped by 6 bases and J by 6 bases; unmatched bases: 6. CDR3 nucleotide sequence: TGTGCCAGCAGGGGGACTAGCACCTCCAATGAGCAGTTCTTC. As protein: CASRGTSTSNEQFF.

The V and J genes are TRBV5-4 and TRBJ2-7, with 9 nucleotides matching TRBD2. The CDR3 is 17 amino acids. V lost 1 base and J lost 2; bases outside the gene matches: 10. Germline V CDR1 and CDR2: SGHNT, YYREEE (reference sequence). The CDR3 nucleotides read TGTGCCAGCAGCTTGTGGCACCAGCGGGAGGTCCCCTACGAGCAGTACTTC. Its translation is CASSLWHQREVPYEQYF.

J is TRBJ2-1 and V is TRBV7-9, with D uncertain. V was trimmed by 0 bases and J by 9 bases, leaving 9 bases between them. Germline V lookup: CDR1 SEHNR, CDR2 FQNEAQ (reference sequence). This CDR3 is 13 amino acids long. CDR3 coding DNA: TGTGCCAGCAGCTTAGCTGCAGCAGGTGAGCAGTTCTTC. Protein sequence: CASSLAAAGEQFF. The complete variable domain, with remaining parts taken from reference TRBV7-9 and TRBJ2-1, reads DTGVSQNPRHKITKRGQNVTFRCDPISEHNRLYWYRQTLGQGPEFLTYFQNEAQLEKSRLLSDRFSAERPKGSFSTLEIQRTEQGDSAMYLCASSLAAAGEQFFGPGTRLTVL.

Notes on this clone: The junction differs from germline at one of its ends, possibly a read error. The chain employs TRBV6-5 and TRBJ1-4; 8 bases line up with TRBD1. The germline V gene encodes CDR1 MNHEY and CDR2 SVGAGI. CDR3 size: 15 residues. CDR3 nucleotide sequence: TGTACCAGCAGGCGGACAGGGAAAGCAAATGAAAAACTGTTTTTT. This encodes CTSRRTGKANEKLFF.

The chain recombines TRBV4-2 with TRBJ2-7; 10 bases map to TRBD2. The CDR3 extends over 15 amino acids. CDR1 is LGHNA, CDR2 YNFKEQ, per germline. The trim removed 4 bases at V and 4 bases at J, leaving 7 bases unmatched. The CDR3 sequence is CASSREREGPYEQYF. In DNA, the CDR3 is TGTGCCAGCAGCCGAGAGCGGGAGGGCCCATACGAGCAGTACTTC.

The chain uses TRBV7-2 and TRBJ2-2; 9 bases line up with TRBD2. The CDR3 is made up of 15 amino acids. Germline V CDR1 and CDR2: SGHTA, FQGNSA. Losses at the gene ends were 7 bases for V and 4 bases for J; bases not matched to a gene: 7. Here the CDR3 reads CASTYSGSFTGELFF. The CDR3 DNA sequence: TGTGCCAGCACCTATAGCGGGAGTTTCACCGGGGAGCTGTTTTTT.

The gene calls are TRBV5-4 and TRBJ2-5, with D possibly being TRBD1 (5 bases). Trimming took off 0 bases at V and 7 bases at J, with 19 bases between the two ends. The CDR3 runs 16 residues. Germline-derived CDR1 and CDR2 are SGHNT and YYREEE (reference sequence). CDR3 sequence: CASSLDARVTLRTQYF. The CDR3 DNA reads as TGTGCCAGCAGCTTGGATGCCAGGGTGACCCTTCGGACCCAGTACTTC. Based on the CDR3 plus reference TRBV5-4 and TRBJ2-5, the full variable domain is ETGVTQSPTHLIKTRGQQVTLRCSSQSGHNTVSWYQQALGQGPQFIFQYYREEENGRGNFPPRFSGLQFPNYSSELNVNALELDDSALYLCASSLDARVTLRTQYFGPGTRLLVL.

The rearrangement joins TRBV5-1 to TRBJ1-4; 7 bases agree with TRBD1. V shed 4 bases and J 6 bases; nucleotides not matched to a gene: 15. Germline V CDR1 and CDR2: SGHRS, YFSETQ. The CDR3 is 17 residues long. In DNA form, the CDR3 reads TGCGCCAGCAGCCCCTGCCAAGACAGGGTGGATGATGAAAAACTGTTTTTT. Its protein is CASSPCQDRVDDEKLFF.

CDR3 nucleotide sequence: TGCGCCAGCAGCCACTCCGGGACTCCGAACACCGGGGAGCTGTTTTTT. Residues: CASSHSGTPNTGELFF. The chain joins TRBV4-3 to TRBJ2-2; possibly TRBD2 for D (6 bases). CDR3 length equals 16 residues. V was clipped by 3 bases and J by 0 bases, with 11 bases between them. CDR1 and CDR2 from the germline V gene are LGHNA and YSLEER.

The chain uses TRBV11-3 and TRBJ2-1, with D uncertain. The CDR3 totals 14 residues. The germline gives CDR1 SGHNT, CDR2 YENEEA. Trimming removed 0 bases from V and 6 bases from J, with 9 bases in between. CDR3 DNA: TGTGCCAGCAGCTTAGATGTGGCGGCCAATGAGCAGTTCTTC. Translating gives CASSLDVAANEQFF.

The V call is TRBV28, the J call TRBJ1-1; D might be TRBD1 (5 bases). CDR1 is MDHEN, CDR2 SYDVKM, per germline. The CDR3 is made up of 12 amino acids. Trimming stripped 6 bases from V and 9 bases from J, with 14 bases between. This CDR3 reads CASSPHRKQAFF. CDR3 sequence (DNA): TGTGCCAGCAGCCCCCACAGGAAACAAGCTTTCTTT.

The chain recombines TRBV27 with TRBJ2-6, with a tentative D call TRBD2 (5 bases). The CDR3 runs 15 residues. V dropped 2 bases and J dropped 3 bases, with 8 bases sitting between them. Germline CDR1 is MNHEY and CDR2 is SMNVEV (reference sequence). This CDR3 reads CASSLTGFGANVLTF. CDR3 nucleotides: TGTGCCAGCAGTTTAACGGGGTTTGGGGCCAACGTCCTGACTTTC. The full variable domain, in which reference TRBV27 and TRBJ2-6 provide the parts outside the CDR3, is EAQVTQNPRYLITVTGKKLTVTCSQNMNHEYMSWYRQDPGLGLRQIYYSMNVEVTDKGDVPEGYKVSRKEKRNFPLILESPSPNQTSLYFCASSLTGFGANVLTFGAGSRLTVL.

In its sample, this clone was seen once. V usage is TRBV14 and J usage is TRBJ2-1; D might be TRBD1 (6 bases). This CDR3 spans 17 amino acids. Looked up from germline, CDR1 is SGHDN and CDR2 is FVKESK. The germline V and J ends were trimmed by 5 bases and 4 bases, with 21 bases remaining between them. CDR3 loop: CASSSGRGDKRYNEQFF. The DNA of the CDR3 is TGTGCCAGCAGCTCAGGTCGAGGGGACAAACGTTACAATGAGCAGTTCTTC.